This T cell receptor beta chain is drawn from a study of blood T cell repertoires in COVID-19. Authors' methods: Amplified reference gene primers provided the basis for estimating nucleated cell counts. Clones were sequenced by immunoSEQ multiplex PCR, and TCRdb holds only the in-frame ones, with some missing. V and J calls and clone size follow that table, whereas D and trimming were derived from the DNA. The table records roughly 180,000 clones, around 80% of them present only once. In Seattle, patients joined the study during active infection and were tracked longitudinally. Input material: peripheral blood. The receptor was isolated from a woman aged 40 to 50 with COVID-19, enrolled during active disease.

The CDR3 spells CASSSGTTFYNEQFF. DNA for the CDR3: TGTGCCAGCAGCTCCGGGACTACCTTCTACAATGAGCAGTTCTTC. The rearrangement links TRBV7-2 to TRBJ2-1; 7 bases agree with TRBD2. J was trimmed by 3 bases and V by 4 bases; bases with no gene match: 6. This CDR3 comprises 15 residues. From germline, CDR1 is SGHTA and CDR2 FQGNSA.